The T cell receptor beta chain under discussion was sequenced for a study of post-analysis software for immune sequencing data. Study-level background: Relapsing-remitting, secondary progressive and progressive-relapsing multiple sclerosis were all included among the disease courses. General study points: Strong co-clustering by F measure was evident for samples that had been prepared in the same batch. Compared with controls, patients showed significantly lower normalized Chao1 diversity. Relative to controls, patients had several TRBV segments at higher frequency, with TRBV5-6, TRBV5-1 and TRBV20-1 among these.

The library was made from cDNA and included unique molecular identifiers. The T cell input of 1 to 10 million gave hundreds of thousands of cDNA molecules. TCRdb fed the PCR reads into MiXCR, producing one record per CDR3 protein. The table records some 240,000 distinct CDR3 sequences, 30% to 45% of them present only once. V shed 1 base and J shed 4 bases, with 16 bases lying between them. The CDR3 length is 17 residues. Germline V gene sequence: CDR1 SGHVS, CDR2 FNYEAQ. Of note for this clonotype: The target antigen is unknown.

The sample taken for sequencing was blood. The sequence derives from a girl aged 10 to 17 with multiple sclerosis. This rearrangement joins TRBV7-6 to TRBJ1-4; D not certain. The CDR3 nucleotides read TGTGCCAGCAGCTTAGGACGTGTGACTCTGGATAATGAAAAACTGTTTTTT. This encodes CASSLGRVTLDNEKLFF.